These T cell receptor beta chains were read from a single sample in a study of T cell responses to AZD1222 COVID-19 vaccine. The table came from immunoSEQ multiplex PCR; TCRdb's copy has only in-frame clones and leaves some out. The table lists approximately 120,000 clones, approximately 85% of them singletons. The material sequenced was peripheral blood, taken 28 days after the second AZD1222 dose. The receptor source for this set is an adult who received the AZD1222 COVID-19 vaccine. CDR3s include the opening cysteine and the closing phenylalanine or tryptophan. A D gene is named only where the DNA matches it firmly. Size values are once, few and many counts, or a class for expanded clones, and some rows have none.

clone_size	v_call	j_call	cdr3_length	d_call	cdr3_nt	cdr3_aa
-	TRBV9	TRBJ1-1	14	-	TGTGCCAGCAGCGTGGTGGGGGAGAACACTGAAGCTTTCTTT	CASSVVGENTEAFF
once	TRBV6-5	TRBJ2-1	14	-	TGTGCCCTCGTAAGTAGTAGCGGCCTAAGAAAGCAGTTCTTC	CALVSSSGLRKQFF
once	TRBV6-1	TRBJ1-1	15	TRBD1	TGTGCCAGCAGTGAAGCGGGACAGGGGAGGGCTGAAGCTTTCTTT	CASSEAGQGRAEAFF
-	TRBV30	TRBJ1-1	13	-	TGTGCCTGGAGTAGGGGGACGGACACTGAAGCTTTCTTT	CAWSRGTDTEAFF
-	TRBV3-1/TRBV3-2	TRBJ2-3	16	TRBD2	TGTGCCAGCAGCCAAGTAGGCGGGGGAAGCACAGATACGCAGTATTTT	CASSQVGGGSTDTQYF
-	TRBV18	TRBJ1-1	16	-	TGTGCCAGCTCTCTTAGTAGACAGGTGGGGTACACTGAAGCTTTCTTT	CASSLSRQVGYTEAFF
-	TRBV19	TRBJ1-1	13	-	TGTGCCAGTAGTCCCGGGGGTAACACTGAAGCTTTCTTT	CASSPGGNTEAFF
-	TRBV5-4	TRBJ2-3	19	TRBD2	TGTGCCAGCAGCGCGACGGGGCTAGCGGGGGGGTATAGCACAGATACGCAGTATTTT	CASSATGLAGGYSTDTQYF
-	TRBV4-1	TRBJ2-5	16	TRBD1	TGCGCCAGCACCCAGGATGGACAGGGGTACCAAGAGACCCAGTACTTC	CASTQDGQGYQETQYF
-	TRBV6-5	TRBJ1-5	13	TRBD1	TGTGCCAGCGACAGGGTTAGCAATCAGCCCCAGCATTTT	CASDRVSNQPQHF
-	TRBV28	TRBJ1-5	14	-	TGTGCCAGCACCCTGGGGGTGAGCAATCAGCCCCAGCATTTT	CASTLGVSNQPQHF
-	TRBV5-1	TRBJ2-7	14	-	TGCGCCAGCAGCTTGGAGACGGCTACCTACGAGCAGTACTTC	CASSLETATYEQYF
-	TRBV5-1	TRBJ2-7	16	TRBD1	TGCGCCAGCAGCTCGGGACAGTCCCTACTCTCCTACGAGCAGTACTTC	CASSSGQSLLSYEQYF
-	TRBV7-8	TRBJ1-4	16	TRBD1	TGTGCCAGCAGCTTAGCGCCGGGACAGCCGAATGAAAAACTGTTTTTT	CASSLAPGQPNEKLFF
-	TRBV9	TRBJ1-1	15	-	TGTGCCAGCAGCGTGGGGGGCCTTCGAGAGGCTGAAGCTTTCTTT	CASSVGGLREAEAFF
-	TRBV30	TRBJ2-7	14	-	TGTGCCTGGAGTGTATTTAGCGGTTTCTACGAGCAGTACTTC	CAWSVFSGFYEQYF
-	TRBV5-1	TRBJ2-1	16	TRBD2	TGCGCCAGCAGCTTACTAAGCGGGGGTACTTACAATGAGCAGTTCTTC	CASSLLSGGTYNEQFF
-	TRBV6-1	TRBJ1-1	15	TRBD1	TGTGCCAGCAGGAAAGGACAGGGGCTGAACACTGAAGCTTTCTTT	CASRKGQGLNTEAFF
-	TRBV24-1	TRBJ2-3	16	TRBD2	TGTGCCACCAGTGATTTGCCAGCGGGGAACACAGATACGCAGTATTTT	CATSDLPAGNTDTQYF
-	TRBV20-1	TRBJ1-1	14	-	TGCAGTGCTAGTGGGAGCGGGATGAACACTGAAGCTTTCTTT	CSASGSGMNTEAFF